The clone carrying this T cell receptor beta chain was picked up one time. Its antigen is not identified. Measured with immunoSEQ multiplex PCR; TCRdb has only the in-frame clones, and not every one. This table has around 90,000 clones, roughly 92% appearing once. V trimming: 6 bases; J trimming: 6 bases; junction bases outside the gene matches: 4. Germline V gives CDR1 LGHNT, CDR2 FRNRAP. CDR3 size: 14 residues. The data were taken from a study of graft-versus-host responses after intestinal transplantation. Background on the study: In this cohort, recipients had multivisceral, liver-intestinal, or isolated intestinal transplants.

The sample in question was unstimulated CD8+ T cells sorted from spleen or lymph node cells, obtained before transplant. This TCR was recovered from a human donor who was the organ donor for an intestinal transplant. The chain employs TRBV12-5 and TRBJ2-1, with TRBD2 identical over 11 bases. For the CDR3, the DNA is TGTGCTAGTGGCCTAGCGGGAGGTTCCAATGAGCAGTTCTTC. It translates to CASGLAGGSNEQFF.